This is a list of T cell receptor beta chains from one sample in a study of OX40 agonist ivuxolimab in advanced cancers. This table comes from immunoSEQ multiplex PCR, and its TCRdb copy is limited to in-frame clones, with some not included. This sample has 90,000 to 100,000 clones, with approximately 83% found just once. The sequencing used CD4+ or CD8+ T cells sorted from blood, collected in a trial of the OX40 agonist ivuxolimab. The source is an adult with an advanced solid tumor such as melanoma, head and neck, liver or kidney cancer. CDR3s include the opening cysteine and the closing phenylalanine or tryptophan. The D gene is left open where the match is weak. Clone size is shown for a subset of rows, as once, few, many or a class of expanded clone.

clone_size j_call d_call v_call cdr3_nt cdr3_aa
- TRBJ2-1 TRBD2 TRBV29-1 TGCAGCGTTGCTCCCGGGACTAGCGGGGCTTATGAGCAGTTCTTC CSVAPGTSGAYEQFF
once TRBJ1-6 - TRBV18 TGTGCCAGCTCACCACAGGAAGGGGATTCACCCCTCCACTTT CASSPQEGDSPLHF
- TRBJ1-4 TRBD1 TRBV5-1 TGCGCCAGCAGCTTCGGGACAGCAGATGAAAAACTGTTTTTT CASSFGTADEKLFF
once TRBJ2-2 - TRBV7-9 TGTGCCAGCAGCTTAGCAGGCCCCGGGGAGCTGTTTTTT CASSLAGPGELFF
- TRBJ2-7 - TRBV7-2 TGTGCCAGCAGCTCCAGTGGAGGGGCGGGCTACGAGCAGTACTTC CASSSSGGAGYEQYF
- TRBJ2-1 TRBD2 TRBV5-1 TGCGCCAGCAGCTTGGTGGTAGCGGGGGACAATGAGCAGTTCTTC CASSLVVAGDNEQFF
- TRBJ2-1 - TRBV4-1 TGCGCCAGCAGCCAAGTAAACAAACCCAATGAGCAGTTCTTC CASSQVNKPNEQFF
- TRBJ2-7 TRBD1 TRBV29-1 TGCAGCGTTGTACAGGGGGTATACGAGCAGTACTTC CSVVQGVYEQYF
- TRBJ1-5 TRBD1 TRBV7-9 TGTGCCAGCAGCTTAAACTTTGGGACAGGGGATCAGCCCCAGCATTTT CASSLNFGTGDQPQHF
- TRBJ2-5 - TRBV30 TGTGCCTGGAGTCTCACTACTGGTGAGACCCAGTACTTC CAWSLTTGETQYF
- TRBJ2-1 - TRBV6-5 TGTGCCAGCAGTTCCTTGGGTAGGGATGGCCTTAATGAGCAGTTCTTC CASSSLGRDGLNEQFF
- TRBJ2-5 - TRBV18 TGTGCCAGCTCACCGTTCCGGCGTCGGGAAGAGACCCAGTACTTC CASSPFRRREETQYF
- TRBJ2-7 TRBD1 TRBV19 TGTGCCAGTAGTATCGGTGGAGGACAGGGCTACGAGCAGTACTTC CASSIGGGQGYEQYF
- TRBJ2-2 - TRBV28 TGTGCCAGCAGCACGGTCGCGGTCACCGGGGAGCTGTTTTTT CASSTVAVTGELFF
- TRBJ2-5 - TRBV7-2 TGTGCCAGCAGCTTAGCGGCGGTCCAAGAGACCCAGTACTTC CASSLAAVQETQYF
- TRBJ2-6 - TRBV7-9 TGTGCCAGCAGCCCACAGGGTGTGGGCTCTGGGGCCAACGTCCTGACTTTC CASSPQGVGSGANVLTF
- TRBJ2-7 TRBD1 TRBV5-4 TGTGCCAGCAGCATGGACAGGGGCCGGTACGAGCAGTACTTC CASSMDRGRYEQYF
- TRBJ1-2 - TRBV29-1 TGCAGCGTTGAACCAGGGCCGAACTATGGCTACACCTTC CSVEPGPNYGYTF
- TRBJ2-2 - TRBV19 TGTGCCAGTAGTATAGTTCAGGGGTCCGGGGAGCTGTTTTTT CASSIVQGSGELFF
- TRBJ2-3 TRBD2 TRBV9 TGTGCCAGCAGCGTCCATAGCGGGAGGACAGATACGCAGTATTTT CASSVHSGRTDTQYF
- TRBJ1-1 - TRBV6-6 TGTGCCAGCAGCTTCACAGGGACCAAAATGAACACTGAAGCTTTCTTT CASSFTGTKMNTEAFF
- TRBJ2-5 - TRBV7-7 TGTGCCAGCAGCTCGGGACATCGAGAGACCCAGTACTTC CASSSGHRETQYF
- TRBJ2-2 - TRBV5-1 TGCGCCAGCAGCTTGGGTTCAGGGGCCACCGGGGAGCTGTTTTTT CASSLGSGATGELFF
- TRBJ1-1 - TRBV6-1 TGTGCCAGCAGTGTGGGTGGGACTGAAGCTTTCTTT CASSVGGTEAFF
once TRBJ2-1 TRBD2 TRBV9 TGTGCCAGCAGCGGGGGACTAGCCCCTGAGCAGTTCTTC CASSGGLAPEQFF
- TRBJ2-2 TRBD2 TRBV5-1 TGCGCCAGCTCATCCATGACAAGCGGGGGGGCGAACACCGGGGAGCTGTTTTTT CASSSMTSGGANTGELFF
once TRBJ1-4 TRBD1 TRBV19 TGTGCCAGTAGTATTGGGGACAGGGTCTCTAAAGAAAAACTGTTTTTT CASSIGDRVSKEKLFF
- TRBJ1-5 TRBD1 TRBV28 TGTGCCACCCTCGTTCCACAGGGGCGCAATCAGCCCCAGCATTTT CATLVPQGRNQPQHF
- TRBJ2-3 - TRBV28 TGTGCCAGCAGCCTGGATGTGCAGTATTTT CASSLDVQYF
- TRBJ2-1 - TRBV4-3 TGCGCCAGCAGTCCCCAGGGAGAAGGGTTGGATGAGCAGTTCTTC CASSPQGEGLDEQFF
- TRBJ2-7 - TRBV6-5 TGTGCCAGCAGTGTTCAGGGAACCGAGCAGTACTTC CASSVQGTEQYF
- TRBJ2-7 - TRBV7-2 TGTGCCAGCAGCTTAATTTTGTGGGGGGCCCCGAACTACGAGCAGTACTTC CASSLILWGAPNYEQYF
- TRBJ2-5 - TRBV20-1 TGCAGTGCACGGGCCGAAGAGACCCAGTACTTC CSARAEETQYF
once TRBJ1-2 TRBD1 TRBV5-6 TGTGCCAGCAGCTTTGACAGGGCACGGGGCTACACCTTC CASSFDRARGYTF
- TRBJ2-5 TRBD1 TRBV6-5 TGTGCCAGCAGTCGCTGGGGACAGGGCGAGACCCAGTACTTC CASSRWGQGETQYF
- TRBJ2-1 TRBD2 TRBV5-6 TGTGCCAGCAGCTTGGTGGGACTAGCGGGAGTTCACTACAATGAGCAGTTCTTC CASSLVGLAGVHYNEQFF
- TRBJ1-2 TRBD1 TRBV7-2 TGTGCCAGCAGCGCTCACGGGACAGGGGAGGATGGCTACACCTTC CASSAHGTGEDGYTF
- TRBJ1-1 - TRBV30 TGTGCCTGGAGAGAACAGGTGCCCACTGAAGCTTTCTTT CAWREQVPTEAFF
- TRBJ2-7 TRBD2 TRBV2 TGTGCCAGCAGCGGCCCGACTAGCGGCTACGAGCAGTACTTC CASSGPTSGYEQYF
once TRBJ2-5 TRBD1 TRBV7-3 TGTGCCAGCAGCCGCGACAGGGGCTCCCAAGAGACCCAGTACTTC CASSRDRGSQETQYF
few TRBJ2-5 TRBD1 TRBV5-8 TGTGCCAGCAGCCGCGGACAGGGGAAGGAGACCCAGTACTTC CASSRGQGKETQYF
- TRBJ1-2 - TRBV6-1 TGTGCCAGCAGTGGGGTAGCGCCTGCTAACTATGGCTACACCTTC CASSGVAPANYGYTF
- TRBJ2-5 - TRBV5-1 TGCGCCAGCAGCTTGTCGGCCCGCGGGGAGACCCAGTACTTC CASSLSARGETQYF
- TRBJ2-3 TRBD1 TRBV28 TGTGCCAGCAGTCGGCCGGGACAGGGAACAGATACGCAGTATTTT CASSRPGQGTDTQYF
- TRBJ2-7 TRBD1 TRBV4-3 TGCGCCAGCAGCCCGGACAGGGGCGCCTACGAGCAGTACTTC CASSPDRGAYEQYF
- TRBJ1-6 TRBD1 TRBV10-3 TGTGCCACCTCACCCGGACAGGGTAATTCACCCCTCCACTTT CATSPGQGNSPLHF
- TRBJ1-2 TRBD1 TRBV30 TGTGCCTGGAGTGGAACCCCGGGACAGCTACATGGCTACACCTTC CAWSGTPGQLHGYTF